What follows describes a single T cell receptor (beta chain). These data are taken from a study of OX40 agonist ivuxolimab in advanced cancers. The wider study: Past anti-PD-1, anti-PD-L1 or anti-CTLA-4 therapy was accepted, and roughly 40% had received some.

Repertoires were generated with immunoSEQ multiplex PCR, while TCRdb's copy carries only in-frame clones and drops some. The table records 90,000 to 100,000 clones, approximately 91% of them present only once. Trimming shortened V by 2 bases and J by 1 base, and 6 bases separated the two germline ends. The CDR3 is 14 amino acids. The germline gives CDR1 KGHSH, CDR2 LQKENI. The input for sequencing was CD4+ or CD8+ T cells sorted from blood, taken in a trial of the OX40 agonist ivuxolimab. The clonotype originates from an adult with an advanced solid tumor such as melanoma, head and neck, liver or kidney cancer. V is TRBV18 and J is TRBJ2-1, with D unclear. CDR3 in DNA: TGTGCCAGCTCACCAACAGTTTCCTACAATGAGCAGTTCTTC. Encoded protein: CASSPTVSYNEQFF.